The 2 T cell receptor delta chains below come from one sample, sequenced in a study of gamma-delta T cells after stem cell transplantation. TCRdb used CATT to re-call clones from the RT-PCR reads. The table shows about 10,000 delta-chain clones, with around two fifths occurring only once. Material: gamma-delta T cells. The receptors derive from a human donor. It is not recorded whose cells these are; they may come from a transplant donor.

In its sample, this clone was seen a few times. Here the CDR3 DNA reads TGTGCCTTTAAATTGTACTGGGGATCCAGGGGGCCCTACACCGATAAACTCATCTTT. Translated: CAFKLYWGSRGPYTDKLIF. The genes are TRDV3 and TRDJ1; TRDD3 aligns across 7 bases. Germline lookup yields CDR1 TVYSNPD and CDR2 GDNSRS (reference sequence). J was trimmed by 0 bases and V by 1 base; bases with no gene match: 20. The CDR3 has 19 residues.

As to this clone: Sequence at one end of the junction differs from germline and may be a read error. The rearrangement links TRDV1 to TRDJ1, with TRDD3 matching 12 bases. This CDR3 is built from 22 residues. Germline assignment: CDR1 TSWWSYY and CDR2 QGS. CDR3 DNA sequence: TGTGCTCTTGGGACCGCACTTCCTACCCGTTACTGGGGGATACCCTACACCGATAAGCTCATCTTT. Translated: CALGTALPTRYWGIPYTDKLIF.